The present T cell receptor beta chain was sequenced within a study of T cell responses to AZD1222 COVID-19 vaccine. Using immunoSEQ multiplex PCR, the repertoire was profiled, and TCRdb retains in-frame clones only, with some absent. The sample holds roughly 70,000 clones, roughly 91% seen once. A few counts support this clone. This CDR3 has 16 amino acids. With V trimmed by 5 bases and J by 2 bases, 7 bases remained unmatched. Germline V gene lookup returns CDR1 SGHNT and CDR2 YENEEA. The receptor was isolated from an adult who received the MenACWY meningococcal vaccine as a control. This material consisted of peripheral blood, taken 28 days after the second dose of the MenACWY control vaccine. The V gene is TRBV11-3, the J gene TRBJ2-3; TRBD2 matches at 10 bases. As DNA, the CDR3 is TGTGCCAGCAGCCCGGGGCTAGCGGGAGTCACAGATACGCAGTATTTT. The encoded protein is CASSPGLAGVTDTQYF.